This paragraph covers one T cell receptor beta chain sequence. Germline V CDR1 and CDR2: MNHEY, SMNVEV (reference sequence). The CDR3 totals 14 residues. V dropped 0 bases and J dropped 7 bases, with 10 bases sitting between them. Here immunoSEQ multiplex PCR was the method, and the copy in TCRdb shows in-frame clones only, minus some. Here the sample spans 15,000 or so clones, around 68% being singletons. This specimen belongs to a study of ipilimumab plus nivolumab after autologous stem cell transplantation. Through week 26, nivolumab 3 mg/kg IV was given weeks 1, 4, 7, 10, then biweekly. V gene TRBV27 combines with J gene TRBJ2-1; D is undetermined. The source is a male donor with diffuse large B-cell lymphoma. The specimen was PBMCs, collected in a trial of ipilimumab plus nivolumab as post-transplant consolidation. CDR3 coding DNA: TGTGCCAGCAGTTTATCGATGTCCGGTAATGAGCAGTTCTTC. Residues: CASSLSMSGNEQFF.